These 32 T cell receptor beta chains originate from one sample sequenced in a study of blood T cell repertoires in COVID-19 (dated by TCRdb to the early 2020s). The library was built by means of the immunoSEQ multiplex PCR assay. TCRdb limited this immuneACCESS table to in-frame rearrangements with V and J called. A share of clones is missing; checked studies link under half to unresolved V genes, and the rest is unexplained. This sample is represented by over 110,000 clones; about 70% of them were singletons. The ten largest account for 10% to 15% of the sample. Source material: peripheral blood. All receptors come from an elderly man with acute or convalescent COVID-19.

The rearrangement links TRBV7-2 to TRBJ2-3; 8 nucleotides agree with TRBD2. J gave up 3 bases and V 0 bases, and 2 bases lay outside the gene matches. Germline-derived CDR1 and CDR2 are SGHTA and FQGNSA. This CDR3 comprises 15 residues. CDR3 bases: TGTGCCAGCAGCTTAGCGGGACTAGTGACAGATACGCAGTATTTT. It is translated as CASSLAGLVTDTQYF.

The chain links TRBV25-1 to TRBJ2-2; 16 bases are shared with TRBD2. This CDR3 has 16 residues. Trimming removed 8 bases from V and 7 bases from J; junction bases left unmatched: 7. The germline CDR1 and CDR2 sequences are MGHDK and SYGVNS. This CDR3 is CASQGTSGGVYGELFF. CDR3 DNA: TGTGCCAGCCAAGGGACTAGCGGGGGGGTGTACGGGGAGCTGTTTTTT.

The genes are TRBV19 and TRBJ1-5; 9 bases fit TRBD1. With 5 bases clipped from V and 4 bases from J, the junction kept 9 bases outside the gene matches. From germline, CDR1 is LNHDA and CDR2 SQIVND (reference sequence). This CDR3 comprises 16 residues. This chain's CDR3 is CASSRSGQGSNQPQHF. The CDR3, as DNA: TGTGCCAGTAGTCGTAGTGGACAGGGGTCGAATCAGCCCCAGCATTTT.

The genes are TRBV6-1 and TRBJ1-2, with TRBD1 identical over 8 bases. V gave up 3 bases and J gave up 8 bases; unmatched junction bases: 11. Germline CDR1 and CDR2: MNHNS and SASEGT. The CDR3 sequence is 15 residues long. The DNA of the CDR3 is TGTGCCAGCAGTGACATCAACCGGGACAGGCGCGGCTACACCTTC. Its protein product is CASSDINRDRRGYTF.

The chain links TRBV30 to TRBJ2-5, with a possible D match to TRBD1 (6 bases). The V and J ends lost 3 bases and 1 base respectively, with 15 bases between them. CDR1 and CDR2 (germline): GTSNPN, SVGIG (reference sequence). The CDR3 covers 15 residues. The CDR3 DNA follows: TGTGCCTGGAGGTACAGGGAGTGGTCCCAAGAGACCCAGTACTTC. Residues: CAWRYREWSQETQYF.

This clone was seen only a few times. The J gene is TRBJ2-5, the V gene TRBV7-9, with 12 bases that match TRBD2. CDR3 length equals 15 residues. J was trimmed by 4 bases and V by 4 bases; bases with no gene match: 4. Germline assignment: CDR1 SEHNR and CDR2 FQNEAQ (reference sequence). CDR3 loop: CASSWTSGDVETQYF. CDR3 DNA: TGTGCCAGCAGCTGGACTAGCGGGGACGTAGAGACCCAGTACTTC.

V usage is TRBV9 and J usage is TRBJ2-7, with 11 bases identical to TRBD1. Trimming removed 3 bases from V and 5 bases from J; junction bases left unmatched: 4. The CDR3 sequence is 14 residues long. Per germline, CDR1 SGDLS and CDR2 YYNGEE. For the CDR3, the DNA is TGTGCCAGCAGCGCGAGGACAGGGGGCAACGAGCAGTACTTC. It encodes CASSARTGGNEQYF.

The CDR3 coding sequence is TGCAGCGTCGAACAGGGAGGGGACGAGCAGTACTTC. Residues: CSVEQGGDEQYF. V is TRBV29-1 and J is TRBJ2-7; TRBD2 is a possible D gene (7 bases). This CDR3 is built from 12 residues. CDR1 is SQVTM and CDR2 is ANQGSEA in the germline V gene. The V and J ends lost 6 bases and 5 bases respectively, with 14 bases between them.

The rearrangement joins TRBV9 to TRBJ2-1, with 10 bases fitting TRBD2. V gave up 3 bases and J gave up 7 bases; unmatched junction bases: 7. This CDR3 is built from 15 residues. Germline V gene lookup returns CDR1 SGDLS and CDR2 YYNGEE. The CDR3: CASSAASGGLNEQFF. CDR3 bases: TGTGCCAGCAGCGCGGCTAGCGGGGGACTAAATGAGCAGTTCTTC.

The chain links TRBV7-7 to TRBJ2-1, with 10 bases lining up with TRBD2. The CDR3 runs 15 residues. CDR1 and CDR2 (germline): SSHAT, FNYEAQ (reference sequence). J gave up 8 bases and V 1 base, and 5 bases lay outside the gene matches. Here the CDR3 DNA reads TGTGCCAGCAGCTTAGGCCTAGCGGGGGCGGATGAGCAGTTCTTC. Encoded protein: CASSLGLAGADEQFF.

This chain links TRBV19 with TRBJ2-5; 10 bases are shared with TRBD2. CDR1 and CDR2 from the germline V gene are LNHDA and SQIVND (reference sequence). The V gene end was trimmed by 6 bases and the J gene end by 5 bases; junction bases not matched to a gene: 9. The CDR3 covers 15 residues. CDR3 residues: CASRDRSGGTETQYF. The CDR3 DNA is TGTGCCAGTAGGGATCGTAGCGGGGGGACTGAGACCCAGTACTTC.

J is TRBJ2-1 and V is TRBV19; the D gene is possibly TRBD1 (5 bases). The CDR3 consists of 16 residues. CDR1 and CDR2 (germline): LNHDA, SQIVND (reference sequence). V lost 1 base to trimming and J lost 0 bases, with 10 bases between them. The CDR3 DNA reads as TGTGCCAGTAGTATAGGGGGCAGTCCCTCCTACAATGAGCAGTTCTTC. It yields the protein CASSIGGSPSYNEQFF.

The DNA of the CDR3 is TGTGCCAGCAGACAGGACAGGGCTAAAGAGACCCAGTACTTC. Its translation: CASRQDRAKETQYF. V is TRBV2 and J is TRBJ2-5, with 8 bases fitting TRBD1. This CDR3 is built from 14 residues. Unmatched junction bases numbered 6, after V lost 6 bases and J lost 3 bases. CDR1 SNHLY and CDR2 FYNNEI come from the germline V gene.

The J gene is TRBJ2-2, the V gene TRBV30; 10 bases agree with TRBD1. CDR1 GTSNPN and CDR2 SVGIG come from the germline V gene (reference sequence). V gave up 5 bases and J gave up 7 bases; unmatched junction bases: 13. The CDR3 sequence is 16 residues long. The CDR3 sequence: CAWGTGDDPPGGELFF. The CDR3 DNA reads as TGTGCCTGGGGGACAGGGGACGATCCCCCAGGCGGGGAGCTGTTTTTT.

The chain recombines TRBV7-2 with TRBJ2-2; possible D gene TRBD2, 7 bases. The CDR3 is 15 residues long. Trimming stripped 5 bases from V and 4 bases from J, with 14 bases between. Germline loops: CDR1 SGHTA, CDR2 FQGNSA. CDR3 DNA: TGTGCCAGCAGCCTAAATGGGGGGGCCACCGGGGAGCTGTTTTTT. Amino acids: CASSLNGGATGELFF.

The chain couples TRBV6-1 to TRBJ2-1, with D possibly TRBD1 on 6 matching bases. Germline values: CDR1 MNHNS, CDR2 SASEGT. This CDR3 contains 13 residues. V was trimmed by 0 bases and J by 11 bases, leaving 11 bases between them. In DNA, the CDR3 is TGTGCCAGCAGTGAAGCGCCGGACAGCCAGCAGTTCTTC. Protein: CASSEAPDSQQFF.

The chain couples TRBV5-4 to TRBJ2-3; TRBD1 matches at 7 bases. Germline CDR1 SGHNT, CDR2 YYREEE (reference sequence). V was pared by 2 bases and J by 4 bases, with 4 bases of the junction left unmatched. The length of the CDR3 is 14 residues. This CDR3 reads CASSFGQAPDTQYF. The DNA of the CDR3 is TGTGCCAGCAGCTTCGGACAGGCCCCAGATACGCAGTATTTT.

The rearrangement links TRBV5-1 to TRBJ1-1; no clear D. Germline V gene data show CDR1 as SGHRS and CDR2 as YFSETQ. The length of the CDR3 is 15 residues. The V end was cut by 1 base, the J end by 3 bases, with 13 bases between. CDR3 loop: CASSLSGGEDTEAFF. The CDR3 coding sequence is TGCGCCAGCAGCTTGTCAGGTGGGGAGGACACTGAAGCTTTCTTT.

V and J are TRBV5-6 and TRBJ2-1, with 9 bases fitting TRBD1. CDR1 SGHDT and CDR2 YYEEEE come from the germline V gene. V shed 4 bases, J shed 4 bases, and the junction held 6 bases outside the gene matches. This CDR3 region has 15 residues. The CDR3 sequence: CASSLQGARYNEQFF. The DNA of the CDR3 is TGTGCCAGCAGCCTACAGGGGGCTCGTTACAATGAGCAGTTCTTC.

The chain combines TRBV7-2 with TRBJ2-7; perhaps TRBD1 as D (6 bases). This CDR3 comprises 12 residues. The ends were cut back, 5 bases at V and 12 bases at J, with 17 bases in the middle. Looked up from germline, CDR1 is SGHTA and CDR2 is FQGNSA. The chain's CDR3 is CASSHLAGTPYF. In DNA form, the CDR3 reads TGTGCCAGCAGCCACCTCGCCGGGACACCGTACTTC.

In its sample, this clone ranks as medium-sized. The chain uses TRBV2 and TRBJ2-2; a weak D match, TRBD2 (6 bases). The CDR3 totals 15 residues. Trimming removed 6 bases at V and 1 base at J, with 12 bases between. Germline V gives CDR1 SNHLY, CDR2 FYNNEI. The CDR3 coding sequence is TGTGCCAGCAGCGCCAGACTAGTGAACACCGGGGAGCTGTTTTTT. Encoded protein: CASSARLVNTGELFF.

The chain links TRBV7-3 to TRBJ1-5; unclear D gene. The CDR3 length is 16 residues. Germline assignment: CDR1 SGHTA and CDR2 FQGTGA. The V gene lost 7 bases and the J gene lost 6 bases, with 22 bases spanning the gap. The CDR3 spells CASNSLPPLGSQPQHF. DNA of the CDR3: TGTGCCAGCAACTCCCTCCCTCCCCTTGGTAGTCAGCCCCAGCATTTT.

V gene TRBV28 combines with J gene TRBJ2-5; D unclear. CDR1 MDHEN and CDR2 SYDVKM come from the germline V gene. The CDR3 is made up of 14 amino acids. The ends were cut back, 5 bases at V and 3 bases at J, with 13 bases in the middle. The CDR3 sequence: CASSPPGWEETQYF. DNA of the CDR3: TGTGCCAGCAGTCCCCCCGGGTGGGAAGAGACCCAGTACTTC.

Details on this clone: Other DNA variants within this sample encode the same CDR3. The CDR3 coding sequence is TGTGCCAGCAGCACGACAGGGGGTAACACTGAAGCTTTCTTT. Translation: CASSTTGGNTEAFF. The chain is built from TRBV7-3 and TRBJ1-1; 9 nucleotides line up with TRBD1. The CDR3 runs 14 residues. Germline CDR1 SGHTA, CDR2 FQGTGA. Losses at the gene ends were 5 bases for V and 2 bases for J; bases not matched to a gene: 3.

The chain carries TRBV5-1 and TRBJ1-5, with TRBD1 as a possible D gene (6 bases). The germline CDR1 and CDR2 sequences are SGHRS and YFSETQ. Trimming cost V 1 base and J 2 bases, with 10 bases left between them. This CDR3 has 15 amino acids. CDR3 coding DNA: TGCGCCAGCAGCTTGACAGGGTTCGGCAATCAGCCCCAGCATTTT. Protein: CASSLTGFGNQPQHF.

The chain employs TRBV18 and TRBJ1-3; 7 nucleotides match TRBD1. Germline CDR1 KGHSH, CDR2 LQKENI. The CDR3 totals 16 residues. The J segment lost 3 bases and the V segment lost 3 bases, leaving 8 bases of the junction unmatched. CDR3 coding DNA: TGTGCCAGCTCACCCCTCGGACAGGTGTATGGAAACACCATATATTTT. Protein: CASSPLGQVYGNTIYF.

The gene calls are TRBV3-1 (or the pseudogene TRBV3-2) and TRBJ1-1, with D unclear. CDR3 size: 12 residues. Trimming left V 1 base short and J 10 bases short, with 10 bases between. The V gene's germline CDR1 is LGHDT and CDR2 YNNKEL (reference sequence). This CDR3 reads CASSQAGGPAFF. The CDR3 nucleotides are TGTGCCAGCAGCCAAGCAGGAGGGCCAGCTTTCTTT.

V usage is TRBV7-2 and J usage is TRBJ2-7; tentatively, D is TRBD2 (5 bases). There are 15 residues in the CDR3. Germline lookup yields CDR1 SGHTA and CDR2 FQGNSA. The V end lost 5 bases, the J end lost 6 bases, and 20 bases lay between the germline ends. CDR3 DNA: TGTGCCAGCAGCCAAGATGGTACTGGAGGTTTCGAGCAGTACTTC. It translates to CASSQDGTGGFEQYF. Drawing the rest from reference TRBV7-2 and TRBJ2-7, the complete variable domain is GAGVSQSPSNKVTEKGKDVELRCDPISGHTALYWYRQSLGQGLEFLIYFQGNSAPDKSGLPSDRFSAERTGGSVSTLTIQRTQQEDSAVYLCASSQDGTGGFEQYFGPGTRLTVT.

This chain joins TRBV7-7 and TRBJ1-6, with D perhaps matching TRBD1 (5 bases). The CDR3 runs to 15 residues. The germline V gene encodes CDR1 SSHAT and CDR2 FNYEAQ (reference sequence). The V end lost 6 bases, the J end lost 14 bases, and 23 bases lay between the germline ends. CDR3 in amino acids: CASSSPADSDGALHF. The CDR3 DNA reads TGTGCCAGCAGTTCGCCGGCAGACAGCGACGGCGCCCTCCACTTT.

This rearrangement joins TRBV29-1 to TRBJ2-3, with D maybe TRBD2 (5 bases). The germline V gene encodes CDR1 SQVTM and CDR2 ANQGSEA. This CDR3 spans 14 amino acids. The V gene lost 4 bases and the J gene lost 1 base, with 12 bases spanning the gap. CDR3 in amino acids: CSVAGNWGTDTQYF. CDR3 coding DNA: TGCAGCGTTGCGGGAAATTGGGGCACAGATACGCAGTATTTT.

This clone was detected only a few times. The junction does not match germline at one end; this may be a read error. This chain connects TRBV7-7 to TRBJ2-2, with D perhaps TRBD1 (9 bases). The CDR3 has 15 residues. Germline V CDR1 and CDR2: SSHAT, FNYEAQ (reference sequence). CDR3 sequence reads: CASSLAGQGTGELFF. DNA of the CDR3: TGTGCTAGCAGCTTAGCGGGACAGGGCACCGGGGAGCTGTTTTTT.

This chain uses TRBV4-3 with TRBJ2-2, with 8 nucleotides matching TRBD2. The germline gives CDR1 LGHNA, CDR2 YSLEER. This CDR3 has 18 residues. V was pared by 1 base and J by 1 base, with 8 bases of the junction left unmatched. The CDR3 DNA sequence: TGCGCCAGCAGCCAAGGCGCAGCGGGGGACTTGAACACCGGGGAGCTGTTTTTT. Translating gives CASSQGAAGDLNTGELFF.